The sequence of this T cell receptor beta chain was determined in a study of T-cell reconstitution after alpha-beta-depleted transplantation in children. Study-level results: Some patients showed high day-60 TCRbeta diversity, which derived from surviving recipient T cells and thymic progenitors. Several hundred expanded graft clones reportedly were the source of alpha-beta T cells about two months after transplant.

The library targeted TCRbeta and was prepared with unique molecular identifiers. MiXCR was run by TCRdb on the PCR reads, yielding one entry per CDR3 protein. Of approximately 500,000 distinct CDR3 sequences in the sample, roughly a tenth were seen once. This clonotype was recorded at least ten times. The antigen remains unidentified. V was cut by 3 bases and J by 2 bases, with 10 bases left in between. The CDR3 sequence is 14 residues long. This clonotype originated in a child younger than 10 with inherited bone marrow failure, due to receive a stem cell transplant. The J gene is TRBJ2-5, the V gene TRBV12-3 or TRBV12-4; D is uncertain. Specimen: PBMCs, collected before TCRalphabeta/CD19-depleted stem cell transplant. CDR3 bases: TGTGCCAGCAGTTTCCACCAGGCACAAGAGACCCAGTACTTC. Protein product: CASSFHQAQETQYF.